This TCR beta chain comes out of a study of early T cells in non-severe SARS-CoV-2 infection. TCRdb processed the 5' RACE reads anew with MiXCR; each CDR3 protein has one entry. The sample holds tens of thousands of distinct CDR3 sequences; about 4.3% are singletons and the top ten take 6.5% to 8.5%. The CDR3 runs 15 residues. Germline CDR1 is KGHDR and CDR2 is SFDVKD. V lost 4 bases and J lost 2, with 13 bases in between. This clonotype was counted only a few times. This sequence was found in an adult who was a healthcare worker with PCR-confirmed SARS-CoV-2 infection or an uninfected control (not recorded which). The chain uses TRBV24-1 and TRBJ2-5; TRBD1 might be the D (6 bases). Sequenced material: whole blood. The CDR3 spells CATSDPDSPQETQYF. CDR3 DNA sequence: TGTGCCACCAGTGACCCGGACAGCCCACAAGAGACCCAGTACTTC.